This TCR beta chain derives from a study of T cell responses to AZD1222 COVID-19 vaccine. General study findings and limits: Among those given AZD1222, only five or six were seropositive at baseline.

TCRdb's table, derived via immunoSEQ multiplex PCR, lists solely in-frame clones and lacks some. The sample has about 100,000 clones, 85% to 95% seen once. Concerning this clone: Its target is not known.

This sequence was found in an adult who received the AZD1222 COVID-19 vaccine. The starting material was peripheral blood, obtained 28 days after the second AZD1222 dose.

DNA for the CDR3: TGCGCCAGCAGCTTAACAGGGGCGACTAATGAAAAACTGTTTTTT. Translated: CASSLTGATNEKLFF. J is TRBJ1-4 and V is TRBV5-1; 7 bases agree with TRBD1. The CDR3 contains 15 residues. From germline, CDR1 is SGHRS and CDR2 YFSETQ. The V gene end was trimmed by 2 bases and the J gene end by 2 bases; junction bases not matched to a gene: 3. Full variable domain (rest looked up from reference TRBV5-1 and TRBJ1-4): KAGVTQTPRYLIKTRGQQVTLSCSPISGHRSVSWYQQTPGQGLQFLFEYFSETQRNKGNFPGRFSGRQFSNSRSEMNVSTLELGDSALYLCASSLTGATNEKLFFGSGTQLSVL.